The 25 T cell receptor beta chains below all came from one sample that was sequenced in a study of T cells in Graves' hyperthyroidism and ophthalmopathy. It was RNA transcripts that yielded the amplified TCR beta CDR3 regions. Using the HTBI primer set, a first-round RT-PCR was run on the TCR CDR3. Each CDR3 protein is one row after TCRdb ran MiXCR on the multiplex PCR reads. The table has around 400,000 distinct CDR3 sequences, 15% to 19% seen once; the top ten hold roughly a quarter. The sample comprised blood. The receptors originated from a woman aged 18-35 years with Graves' hyperthyroidism that later progressed to Graves' ophthalmopathy.

The chain combines TRBV27 with TRBJ2-1; the D is unclear. Germline V gene sequence: CDR1 MNHEY, CDR2 SMNVEV (reference sequence). This CDR3 has 11 amino acids. The germline V and J ends were trimmed by 3 bases and 8 bases, with 5 bases remaining between them. In nucleotides, the CDR3 is TGTGCCAGCAGTTTTGTGTATGAGCAGTTCTTC. This sequence encodes CASSFVYEQFF.

Only a few counts were recorded for this clonotype. The V and J genes are TRBV19 and TRBJ2-1, with D unresolved. This CDR3 region has 16 residues. Germline lookup yields CDR1 LNHDA and CDR2 SQIVND (reference sequence). Trimming pared 1 base from V and 6 bases from J, leaving 16 bases between. In DNA, the CDR3 is TGTGCCAGTAGTATAGCCCCCCGGGTAGCTCTCAATGAGCAGTTCTTC. As protein: CASSIAPRVALNEQFF.

The J gene is TRBJ1-5, the V gene TRBV12-3 or TRBV12-4; a weak D match, TRBD1 (6 bases). This CDR3 region has 16 residues. The V gene lost 1 base and the J gene lost 3 bases, with 13 bases spanning the gap. CDR3 amino acids: CASSLVTGPFNQPQHF. CDR3 coding DNA: TGTGCCAGCAGTTTAGTGACAGGCCCCTTCAATCAGCCCCAGCATTTT.

The CDR3 bases are TGTGCCACCAGCAGAGCCCAAGATACGCAGTATTTT. Translated: CATSRAQDTQYF. V is TRBV15 and J is TRBJ2-3; D call uncertain. There are 12 residues in the CDR3. V lost 1 base to trimming and J lost 5 bases, with 4 bases between them. Germline V CDR1 and CDR2: LNHNV, YYDKDF (reference sequence). Using reference TRBV15 and TRBJ2-3 for the parts outside the CDR3, the full variable domain is DAMVIQNPRYQVTQFGKPVTLSCSQTLNHNVMYWYQQKSSQAPKLLFHYYDKDFNNEADTPDNFQSRRPNTSFCFLDIRSPGLGDTAMYLCATSRAQDTQYFGPGTRLTVL.

The sample holds many counts of this clonotype. This chain joins TRBV28 and TRBJ2-3; the D gene is possibly TRBD2 (6 bases). Germline V lookup: CDR1 MDHEN, CDR2 SYDVKM. The CDR3 consists of 17 residues. The germline V and J ends were trimmed by 4 bases and 0 bases, with 17 bases remaining between them. The CDR3: CASSYPTERASTDTQYF. CDR3 sequence (DNA): TGTGCCAGCAGTTACCCAACCGAGCGGGCTAGCACAGATACGCAGTATTTT.

This clonotype was detected once. The chain uses TRBV7-9 and TRBJ2-1; 8 nucleotides agree with TRBD1. The V gene end was trimmed by 5 bases and the J gene end by 4 bases; junction bases not matched to a gene: 7. Per germline, CDR1 SEHNR and CDR2 FQNEAQ (reference sequence). This CDR3 has 15 amino acids. CDR3 DNA sequence: TGTGCCAGCAGCATCGGACAGGGAGTATACAATGAGCAGTTCTTC. Translation gives CASSIGQGVYNEQFF.

The chain uses TRBV6-2 or TRBV6-3 and TRBJ2-1; weak D call: TRBD1 (5 bases). CDR1 is MNHEY, CDR2 SVGEGT, per germline. V was cut by 0 bases and J by 4 bases, with 16 bases left in between. The CDR3 sequence is 17 residues long. The CDR3 region is CASSYSQGLGLYNEQFF. The CDR3, as DNA: TGTGCCAGCAGTTACTCGCAGGGTCTCGGATTATACAATGAGCAGTTCTTC.

This chain links TRBV19 with TRBJ2-2; 12 nucleotides align to TRBD2. In germline, CDR1 is LNHDA, CDR2 SQIVND (reference sequence). Unmatched junction bases numbered 7, after V lost 5 bases and J lost 3 bases. The CDR3 totals 17 residues. CDR3 region: CASSLPSGRAYTGELFF. DNA of the CDR3: TGTGCCAGTAGTCTTCCTAGCGGGAGGGCCTACACCGGGGAGCTGTTTTTT. The whole variable domain, filled in from reference TRBV19 and TRBJ2-2, reads DGGITQSPKYLFRKEGQNVTLSCEQNLNHDAMYWYRQDPGQGLRLIYYSQIVNDFQKGDIAEGYSVSREKKESFPLTVTSAQKNPTAFYLCASSLPSGRAYTGELFFGEGSRLTVL.

The sample holds a few counts of this clonotype. The gene calls are TRBV10-3 and TRBJ2-3; D is unresolved. In germline, CDR1 is ENHRY, CDR2 SYGVKD. Trimming took off 3 bases at V and 0 bases at J, with 10 bases between the two ends. There are 15 residues in the CDR3. The CDR3 coding sequence is TGTGCCATCAGTGATTCCAGTACTAGCACAGATACGCAGTATTTT. This translates into CAISDSSTSTDTQYF.

This clonotype was detected ten times or more. The CDR3 bases are TGCAGCGTGGATTCTAGCGGCGACCGATACAATGAGCAGTTCTTC. As protein: CSVDSSGDRYNEQFF. The chain links TRBV29-1 to TRBJ2-1; TRBD2 agrees at 7 bases. The V and J ends lost 6 bases and 4 bases, in that order; junction bases with no gene match: 12. Germline values: CDR1 SQVTM, CDR2 ANQGSEA. The CDR3 runs to 15 residues.

Many counts were recorded for this clonotype. The chain employs TRBV29-1 and TRBJ1-1, with a tentative D call TRBD1 (5 bases). The CDR3 has 14 amino acids. V lost 6 bases and J lost 0, with 14 bases in between. Germline values: CDR1 SQVTM, CDR2 ANQGSEA. The CDR3 protein is CSVARTSMNTEAFF. CDR3 nucleotide sequence: TGCAGCGTCGCCAGGACATCCATGAACACTGAAGCTTTCTTT.

This clonotype was seen repeatedly, ten times or more. The chain links TRBV28 to TRBJ1-2; 12 nucleotides align to TRBD1. The ends lost 5 bases at V and 0 bases at J; junction bases unmatched: 10. The CDR3 extends over 18 amino acids. The V gene's germline CDR1 is MDHEN and CDR2 SYDVKM. CDR3 sequence: CASSPGTGGELANYGYTF. As DNA, the CDR3 is TGTGCCAGCAGTCCAGGGACAGGGGGCGAATTGGCTAACTATGGCTACACCTTC.

This clonotype showed up many times. The chain combines TRBV27 with TRBJ2-7; 8 nucleotides match TRBD2. Trimming took 1 base from V and 3 from J; bases not matched to a gene: 5. Germline-derived CDR1 and CDR2 are MNHEY and SMNVEV (reference sequence). The CDR3 consists of 15 residues. The CDR3 nucleotides read TGTGCCAGCAGTTTATTGGGGCTAGCGGGCTACGAGCAGTACTTC. Translated: CASSLLGLAGYEQYF.

This clonotype was picked up many times. The chain joins TRBV7-9 to TRBJ2-3; D remains unclear. Germline V CDR1 and CDR2: SEHNR, FQNEAQ (reference sequence). This CDR3 contains 15 residues. V was pared by 5 bases and J by 0 bases, with 12 bases between. CDR3 sequence: CASSLSGTSTDTQYF. The CDR3 region has the DNA TGTGCCAGCAGCCTCTCCGGAACTAGCACAGATACGCAGTATTTT.

The rearrangement joins TRBV7-9 to TRBJ1-1; a possible D gene is TRBD1 (5 bases). The CDR3 runs 18 residues. Germline CDR1 and CDR2: SEHNR and FQNEAQ (reference sequence). The V gene lost 1 base and the J gene lost 0 bases, with 18 bases spanning the gap. This CDR3 is CASSLGARTPNMNTEAFF. CDR3 sequence (DNA): TGTGCCAGCAGCTTAGGGGCTAGGACACCTAACATGAACACTGAAGCTTTCTTT. Using reference TRBV7-9 and TRBJ1-1 for the parts outside the CDR3, the full variable domain is DTGVSQNPRHKITKRGQNVTFRCDPISEHNRLYWYRQTLGQGPEFLTYFQNEAQLEKSRLLSDRFSAERPKGSFSTLEIQRTEQGDSAMYLCASSLGARTPNMNTEAFFGQGTRLTVV.

This clonotype was counted between two and nine times. CDR3 sequence reads: CARIKAGDYEQYF. Here the CDR3 DNA reads TGTGCCAGGATCAAAGCGGGAGACTACGAGCAGTACTTC. The gene calls are TRBV6-1 and TRBJ2-7; 8 nucleotides line up with TRBD2. Germline V gene data show CDR1 as MNHNS and CDR2 as SASEGT. The CDR3 consists of 13 residues. V lost 9 bases, J lost 3 bases, and 7 bases stayed unmatched.

A few counts support this clonotype. The chain joins TRBV19 to TRBJ2-3; D gene unclear. Between the trimmed V and J ends, which lost 6 bases and 7 bases, there was a span of 8 bases. Germline CDR1 LNHDA, CDR2 SQIVND (reference sequence). The CDR3 extends over 11 amino acids. The CDR3 sequence: CASSQRNTQYF. The CDR3 DNA reads as TGTGCCAGTAGCCAACGAAATACGCAGTATTTT.

This clonotype was found many times. The rearrangement joins TRBV9 to TRBJ2-7; TRBD1 agrees at 8 bases. Trimming removed 4 bases from V and 6 bases from J; junction bases left unmatched: 9. The V gene's germline CDR1 is SGDLS and CDR2 YYNGEE. The CDR3 spans 14 residues. CDR3 nucleotides: TGTGCCAGCAGCTCCACCCGACAGGGGAGCGAGCAGTACTTC. Protein: CASSSTRQGSEQYF.

This clonotype was seen many times. This rearrangement joins TRBV10-3 to TRBJ1-1; D ambiguous. Germline-derived CDR1 and CDR2 are ENHRY and SYGVKD. Trimming pared 0 bases from V and 7 bases from J, leaving 9 bases between. This CDR3 comprises 13 residues. The CDR3 protein is CAISESGHSEAFF. The DNA for the CDR3 is TGTGCCATCAGTGAGTCAGGCCACAGTGAAGCTTTCTTT.

V and J are TRBV16 and TRBJ2-5, with unresolved D. Germline V gene data show CDR1 as KGHSY and CDR2 as FQNENV. The CDR3 loop spans 14 amino acids. Between the trimmed V and J ends, which lost 2 bases and 5 bases, there was a span of 12 bases. DNA for the CDR3: TGTGCCAGCAGCCAAGGAAAGGGAAGGGAGACCCAGTACTTC. This translates into CASSQGKGRETQYF.

This clonotype came up many times. V usage is TRBV7-3 and J usage is TRBJ2-3; D not certain. Germline lookup yields CDR1 SGHTA and CDR2 FQGTGA. The V gene lost 5 bases and the J gene lost 4 bases, with 13 bases spanning the gap. The CDR3 runs 14 residues. The CDR3 sequence is CASSPRYGSDTQYF. The CDR3 DNA reads TGTGCCAGCAGCCCCCGTTATGGCTCAGATACGCAGTATTTT.

Many counts were recorded for this clonotype. The gene calls are TRBV2 and TRBJ1-5; TRBD1 agrees at 10 bases. The CDR3 spans 15 residues. Germline assignment: CDR1 SNHLY and CDR2 FYNNEI. The ends lost 2 bases at V and 6 bases at J; junction bases unmatched: 4. The CDR3 spells CASSERGQGFQPQHF. The CDR3 nucleotides are TGTGCCAGCAGTGAAAGGGGACAGGGGTTTCAGCCCCAGCATTTT.

This clonotype was recorded at least ten times. The V gene is TRBV2, the J gene TRBJ2-1; the match to TRBD2 covers 8 bases. The J segment lost 6 bases and the V segment lost 8 bases, leaving 9 bases of the junction unmatched. The CDR3 spans 14 residues. Germline V gene lookup returns CDR1 SNHLY and CDR2 FYNNEI. CDR3 nucleotide sequence: TGTGCCAGCCTGTCTCTAGCGGGTCCCAATGAGCAGTTCTTC. Protein: CASLSLAGPNEQFF.

The rearrangement links TRBV14 to TRBJ2-7, with 16 bases aligning to TRBD2. Trimming took 4 bases from V and 7 from J; bases not matched to a gene: 19. CDR3 size: 20 residues. Germline values: CDR1 SGHDN, CDR2 FVKESK. CDR3 in amino acids: CASSPLKGTGTSGRAGEQYF. The CDR3, as DNA: TGTGCCAGCAGCCCCCTTAAGGGAACCGGGACTAGCGGGAGGGCGGGGGAGCAGTACTTC.

The sample holds many counts of this clonotype. V usage is TRBV7-9 and J usage is TRBJ2-7; D is ambiguous. This CDR3 comprises 13 residues. V was cut by 6 bases and J by 5 bases, with 14 bases left in between. Germline assignment: CDR1 SEHNR and CDR2 FQNEAQ (reference sequence). The chain's CDR3 is CASRISGSDEQYF. In DNA form, the CDR3 reads TGTGCCAGCAGGATAAGTGGGTCTGACGAGCAGTACTTC.